The 20 T cell receptor beta chains presented below share a single source sample, sequenced in a study of T-cell memory formation after mild COVID-19. Each CDR3 protein gets one entry after TCRdb re-called the 5' RACE reads with MiXCR. Of some 180,000 distinct CDR3 sequences in the sample, 10% to 15% were seen once. The source material was PBMCs or a T cell subset sorted from them (not recorded which). The source is a man aged 18-30 years who had mild COVID-19 (a few samples of this study predate the infection). Cell type and time point are not known.

This clonotype was seen at least ten times. The chain is built from TRBV7-2 and TRBJ2-1; D unclear. This CDR3 is built from 11 residues. Per the germline V gene, CDR1 is SGHTA and CDR2 is FQGNSA. The germline V and J ends were trimmed by 3 bases and 14 bases, with 11 bases remaining between them. The CDR3 region is CASSLRDTEFF. The CDR3 bases are TGTGCCAGCAGCTTGCGTGATACCGAGTTCTTC.

The V and J genes are TRBV6-2 or TRBV6-3 and TRBJ1-5, with D perhaps matching TRBD1 (6 bases). CDR1 MNHEY and CDR2 SVGEGT come from the germline V gene. Deletions cut 5 bases from V and 3 bases from J, with 20 bases between. CDR3 length: 17 residues. The CDR3 loop reads CASSPSGGGVDNQPQHF. CDR3 sequence (DNA): TGTGCCAGCAGTCCCAGCGGAGGGGGGGTAGACAATCAGCCCCAGCATTTT.

The sample holds a few counts of this clonotype. The chain links TRBV5-1 to TRBJ2-3, with D maybe TRBD2 (6 bases). The germline V gene has CDR1 SGHRS and CDR2 YFSETQ. Trimming took 9 bases from V and 2 from J, leaving 22 bases between them. The CDR3 runs 16 residues. As DNA, the CDR3 is TGCGCCACCTCAAATGGGCGTCGCGGGATCACAGATACGCAGTATTTT. Translated: CATSNGRRGITDTQYF.

This chain joins TRBV9 and TRBJ2-5, with 10 bases lining up with TRBD2. V shed 0 bases, J shed 1 base, and the junction held 6 bases outside the gene matches. Germline V gives CDR1 SGDLS, CDR2 YYNGEE. CDR3 length: 17 amino acids. The CDR3 DNA follows: TGTGCCAGCAGCGTAGAAACTAGCGGGGAAATCCAAGAGACCCAGTACTTC. Residues: CASSVETSGEIQETQYF.

CDR3 sequence: CASSLDIGTDTQYF. The CDR3 DNA follows: TGTGCCAGCAGCTTAGACATCGGCACAGATACGCAGTATTTT. The V and J genes are TRBV7-2 and TRBJ2-3, with D unresolved. V was pared by 1 base and J by 1 base, with 6 bases between. Per the germline V gene, CDR1 is SGHTA and CDR2 is FQGNSA. CDR3 length: 14 residues.

The chain carries TRBV5-1 and TRBJ2-7; no clear D. This CDR3 has 14 amino acids. The germline CDR1 and CDR2 sequences are SGHRS and YFSETQ. Trimming stripped 0 bases from V and 2 bases from J, with 9 bases between. CDR3 sequence reads: CASSLDRGTYEQYF. The CDR3 DNA reads as TGCGCCAGCAGCTTGGACCGCGGTACCTACGAGCAGTACTTC. The entire variable domain, with the rest obtained from reference TRBV5-1 and TRBJ2-7, is as follows: KAGVTQTPRYLIKTRGQQVTLSCSPISGHRSVSWYQQTPGQGLQFLFEYFSETQRNKGNFPGRFSGRQFSNSRSEMNVSTLELGDSALYLCASSLDRGTYEQYFGPGTRLTVT.

Many counts were recorded for this clonotype. V is TRBV15 and J is TRBJ1-5, with D hard to call. This CDR3 region has 12 residues. The germline CDR1 and CDR2 sequences are LNHNV and YYDKDF (reference sequence). The V end lost 0 bases, the J end lost 8 bases, and 5 bases lay between the germline ends. The CDR3 here is CATSRDGKPQHF. As DNA, the CDR3 is TGTGCCACCAGCAGAGATGGGAAGCCCCAGCATTTT.

This clonotype was recorded a few times. The chain recombines TRBV5-1 with TRBJ2-5; 9 nucleotides line up with TRBD2. The V gene's germline CDR1 is SGHRS and CDR2 YFSETQ. V shed 2 bases, J shed 5 bases, and the junction held 7 bases outside the gene matches. This CDR3 is built from 15 residues. CDR3 DNA sequence: TGCGCCAGCAGCTTCGGCGGGGGGGCCACGGAGACCCAGTACTTC. Translation: CASSFGGGATETQYF.

This sequence joins TRBV7-2 and TRBJ1-1, with 10 nucleotides matching TRBD1. The CDR3 length is 14 residues. With 5 bases clipped from V and 5 bases from J, the junction kept 5 bases outside the gene matches. Germline loops: CDR1 SGHTA, CDR2 FQGNSA. This CDR3 is CASSADRGWTEAFF. CDR3 in DNA: TGTGCCAGCAGCGCGGACAGGGGGTGGACTGAAGCTTTCTTT.

V usage is TRBV12-3 or TRBV12-4 and J usage is TRBJ1-2, with a weak D call TRBD1 (6 bases). Trimming took 3 bases from V and 4 from J, leaving 9 bases between them. The CDR3 has 13 residues. CDR3 sequence (DNA): TGTGCCAGCAGTTTTTCAGGGGCCTATGGCTACACCTTC. Its protein product is CASSFSGAYGYTF.

The sample holds a few counts of this clonotype. The gene calls are TRBV5-1 and TRBJ1-1, with TRBD1 as a possible D gene (5 bases). CDR1 and CDR2 from the germline V gene are SGHRS and YFSETQ. Trimming removed 0 bases at V and 6 bases at J, with 12 bases between. The CDR3 runs to 14 residues. Here the CDR3 reads CASSLGGWDSEAFF. In DNA, the CDR3 is TGCGCCAGCAGCTTGGGGGGCTGGGACTCTGAAGCTTTCTTT.

This chain joins TRBV5-1 and TRBJ2-1; TRBD2 aligns across 8 bases. Unmatched junction bases numbered 6, after V lost 3 bases and J lost 1 base. This CDR3 has 16 amino acids. Germline V gene lookup returns CDR1 SGHRS and CDR2 YFSETQ. CDR3 DNA sequence: TGCGCCAGCAGCTCCGGACTAGCCGGGTCCTACAATGAGCAGTTCTTC. As protein: CASSSGLAGSYNEQFF.

The rearrangement links TRBV6-5 to TRBJ2-1; 9 positions agree with TRBD2. The V segment lost 2 bases and the J segment 3 bases; nucleotides outside the gene matches: 14. The CDR3 consists of 19 residues. Germline V gene data show CDR1 as MNHEY and CDR2 as SVGAGI. CDR3 loop: CASSYHYGVAGDDYNEQFF. The CDR3 bases are TGTGCCAGCAGTTACCATTATGGGGTAGCGGGGGATGACTACAATGAGCAGTTCTTC.

The J gene is TRBJ2-3, the V gene TRBV9; tentatively, D is TRBD2 (6 bases). Germline CDR1 reads SGDLS; CDR2 reads YYNGEE. Trimming removed 1 base at V and 0 bases at J, with 12 bases between. This CDR3 contains 16 residues. The CDR3 sequence is CASSVRGTPSTDTQYF. The CDR3 DNA reads as TGTGCCAGCAGCGTACGCGGGACCCCTAGCACAGATACGCAGTATTTT. The full variable domain, its missing parts supplied by reference TRBV9 and TRBJ2-3, is DSGVTQTPKHLITATGQRVTLRCSPRSGDLSVYWYQQSLDQGLQFLIQYYNGEERAKGNILERFSAQQFPDLHSELNLSSLELGDSALYFCASSVRGTPSTDTQYFGPGTRLTVL.

The chain couples TRBV3-1 to TRBJ1-2; D not resolved. The V end was cut by 3 bases, the J end by 0 bases, with 11 bases between. The CDR3 extends over 15 amino acids. CDR1 is LGHDT and CDR2 is YNNKEL in the germline V gene (reference sequence). The CDR3 DNA follows: TGTGCCAGCAGCCAGCGACGGGGAGCTAACTATGGCTACACCTTC. This sequence encodes CASSQRRGANYGYTF.

This sequence joins TRBV6-1 and TRBJ2-5; D unresolved. The germline V gene has CDR1 MNHNS and CDR2 SASEGT. The CDR3 totals 12 residues. Trimming took 10 bases from V and 2 from J, leaving 11 bases between them. CDR3 loop: CATSNYQETQYF. For the CDR3, the DNA is TGTGCCACTTCAAATTATCAAGAGACCCAGTACTTC.

This clonotype came up a few times. The chain joins TRBV5-1 to TRBJ1-6; D may be TRBD1 (5 bases). Trimming stripped 0 bases from V and 7 bases from J, with 14 bases between. From germline, CDR1 is SGHRS and CDR2 YFSETQ. The CDR3 extends over 16 amino acids. The DNA of the CDR3 is TGCGCCAGCAGCTTGGATGCGGGGCTTGGGAATTCACCCCTCCACTTT. The encoded protein is CASSLDAGLGNSPLHF.

This chain connects TRBV20-1 to TRBJ2-1; D possibly uses TRBD1 or TRBD2 (5 bases each). Germline CDR1 DFQATT, CDR2 SNEGSKA (reference sequence). CDR3 length equals 16 residues. V was pared by 1 base and J by 6 bases, with 19 bases between. In nucleotides, the CDR3 is TGCAGTGCTAGAGCGGCCCGGGGCCGATACCCCAATGAGCAGTTCTTC. Translating gives CSARAARGRYPNEQFF.

The sample holds many counts of this clonotype. The rearrangement links TRBV15 to TRBJ1-1; TRBD1 matches 11 bases. Germline assignment: CDR1 LNHNV and CDR2 YYDKDF (reference sequence). CDR3 length: 12 residues. J gave up 14 bases and V 6 bases, and 8 bases lay outside the gene matches. The CDR3 loop is CATREGTGGKFF. CDR3 in DNA: TGTGCCACCAGAGAGGGGACAGGGGGAAAGTTCTTT.

This clonotype was seen at least ten times. The genes are TRBV27 and TRBJ2-5; a possible D gene is TRBD2 (5 bases). This CDR3 is built from 13 residues. With 6 bases removed from V and 0 bases from J, the gap between germline ends came to 8 bases. The germline CDR1 and CDR2 sequences are MNHEY and SMNVEV (reference sequence). The CDR3 loop is CASREADQETQYF. The CDR3 DNA reads as TGTGCCAGCAGGGAAGCGGACCAAGAGACCCAGTACTTC.